This record concerns one TCR beta chain sequence. This specimen belongs to a study of T cell responses to AZD1222 COVID-19 vaccine. About the research overall: Researchers grouped second doses given at about 4 or about 12 weeks into one pool.

The CDR3 covers 18 residues. The germline CDR1 and CDR2 sequences are LNHDA and SQIVND (reference sequence). J was trimmed by 4 bases and V by 3 bases; bases with no gene match: 15. Clones were read by immunoSEQ multiplex PCR, and TCRdb kept only the in-frame ones, dropping some. The sample lists about 120,000 clones; roughly 90% were seen once. The chain couples TRBV19 to TRBJ2-7, with TRBD1 identical over 10 bases. The material was peripheral blood, obtained on day 0 of AZD1222 vaccination. This sequence originates from an adult in good health. CDR3 coding DNA: TGTGCCAGTAGTATCGAGCCCCCGGGACAGGGGAGGGGATACGAGCAGTACTTC. This translates into CASSIEPPGQGRGYEQYF.